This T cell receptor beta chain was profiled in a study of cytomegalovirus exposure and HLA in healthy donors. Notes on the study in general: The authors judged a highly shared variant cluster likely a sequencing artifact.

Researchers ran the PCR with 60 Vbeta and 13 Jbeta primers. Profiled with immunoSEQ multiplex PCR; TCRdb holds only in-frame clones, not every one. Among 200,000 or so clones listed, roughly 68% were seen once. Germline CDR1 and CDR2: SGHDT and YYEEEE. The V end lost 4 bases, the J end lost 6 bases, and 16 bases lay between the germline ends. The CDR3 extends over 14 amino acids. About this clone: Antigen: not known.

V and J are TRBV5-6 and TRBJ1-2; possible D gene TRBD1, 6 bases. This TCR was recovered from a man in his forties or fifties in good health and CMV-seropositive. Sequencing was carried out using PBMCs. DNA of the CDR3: TGTGCCAGCAGCAAATCCGGGGGGGCCGATGGCTACACCTTC. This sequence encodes CASSKSGGADGYTF.